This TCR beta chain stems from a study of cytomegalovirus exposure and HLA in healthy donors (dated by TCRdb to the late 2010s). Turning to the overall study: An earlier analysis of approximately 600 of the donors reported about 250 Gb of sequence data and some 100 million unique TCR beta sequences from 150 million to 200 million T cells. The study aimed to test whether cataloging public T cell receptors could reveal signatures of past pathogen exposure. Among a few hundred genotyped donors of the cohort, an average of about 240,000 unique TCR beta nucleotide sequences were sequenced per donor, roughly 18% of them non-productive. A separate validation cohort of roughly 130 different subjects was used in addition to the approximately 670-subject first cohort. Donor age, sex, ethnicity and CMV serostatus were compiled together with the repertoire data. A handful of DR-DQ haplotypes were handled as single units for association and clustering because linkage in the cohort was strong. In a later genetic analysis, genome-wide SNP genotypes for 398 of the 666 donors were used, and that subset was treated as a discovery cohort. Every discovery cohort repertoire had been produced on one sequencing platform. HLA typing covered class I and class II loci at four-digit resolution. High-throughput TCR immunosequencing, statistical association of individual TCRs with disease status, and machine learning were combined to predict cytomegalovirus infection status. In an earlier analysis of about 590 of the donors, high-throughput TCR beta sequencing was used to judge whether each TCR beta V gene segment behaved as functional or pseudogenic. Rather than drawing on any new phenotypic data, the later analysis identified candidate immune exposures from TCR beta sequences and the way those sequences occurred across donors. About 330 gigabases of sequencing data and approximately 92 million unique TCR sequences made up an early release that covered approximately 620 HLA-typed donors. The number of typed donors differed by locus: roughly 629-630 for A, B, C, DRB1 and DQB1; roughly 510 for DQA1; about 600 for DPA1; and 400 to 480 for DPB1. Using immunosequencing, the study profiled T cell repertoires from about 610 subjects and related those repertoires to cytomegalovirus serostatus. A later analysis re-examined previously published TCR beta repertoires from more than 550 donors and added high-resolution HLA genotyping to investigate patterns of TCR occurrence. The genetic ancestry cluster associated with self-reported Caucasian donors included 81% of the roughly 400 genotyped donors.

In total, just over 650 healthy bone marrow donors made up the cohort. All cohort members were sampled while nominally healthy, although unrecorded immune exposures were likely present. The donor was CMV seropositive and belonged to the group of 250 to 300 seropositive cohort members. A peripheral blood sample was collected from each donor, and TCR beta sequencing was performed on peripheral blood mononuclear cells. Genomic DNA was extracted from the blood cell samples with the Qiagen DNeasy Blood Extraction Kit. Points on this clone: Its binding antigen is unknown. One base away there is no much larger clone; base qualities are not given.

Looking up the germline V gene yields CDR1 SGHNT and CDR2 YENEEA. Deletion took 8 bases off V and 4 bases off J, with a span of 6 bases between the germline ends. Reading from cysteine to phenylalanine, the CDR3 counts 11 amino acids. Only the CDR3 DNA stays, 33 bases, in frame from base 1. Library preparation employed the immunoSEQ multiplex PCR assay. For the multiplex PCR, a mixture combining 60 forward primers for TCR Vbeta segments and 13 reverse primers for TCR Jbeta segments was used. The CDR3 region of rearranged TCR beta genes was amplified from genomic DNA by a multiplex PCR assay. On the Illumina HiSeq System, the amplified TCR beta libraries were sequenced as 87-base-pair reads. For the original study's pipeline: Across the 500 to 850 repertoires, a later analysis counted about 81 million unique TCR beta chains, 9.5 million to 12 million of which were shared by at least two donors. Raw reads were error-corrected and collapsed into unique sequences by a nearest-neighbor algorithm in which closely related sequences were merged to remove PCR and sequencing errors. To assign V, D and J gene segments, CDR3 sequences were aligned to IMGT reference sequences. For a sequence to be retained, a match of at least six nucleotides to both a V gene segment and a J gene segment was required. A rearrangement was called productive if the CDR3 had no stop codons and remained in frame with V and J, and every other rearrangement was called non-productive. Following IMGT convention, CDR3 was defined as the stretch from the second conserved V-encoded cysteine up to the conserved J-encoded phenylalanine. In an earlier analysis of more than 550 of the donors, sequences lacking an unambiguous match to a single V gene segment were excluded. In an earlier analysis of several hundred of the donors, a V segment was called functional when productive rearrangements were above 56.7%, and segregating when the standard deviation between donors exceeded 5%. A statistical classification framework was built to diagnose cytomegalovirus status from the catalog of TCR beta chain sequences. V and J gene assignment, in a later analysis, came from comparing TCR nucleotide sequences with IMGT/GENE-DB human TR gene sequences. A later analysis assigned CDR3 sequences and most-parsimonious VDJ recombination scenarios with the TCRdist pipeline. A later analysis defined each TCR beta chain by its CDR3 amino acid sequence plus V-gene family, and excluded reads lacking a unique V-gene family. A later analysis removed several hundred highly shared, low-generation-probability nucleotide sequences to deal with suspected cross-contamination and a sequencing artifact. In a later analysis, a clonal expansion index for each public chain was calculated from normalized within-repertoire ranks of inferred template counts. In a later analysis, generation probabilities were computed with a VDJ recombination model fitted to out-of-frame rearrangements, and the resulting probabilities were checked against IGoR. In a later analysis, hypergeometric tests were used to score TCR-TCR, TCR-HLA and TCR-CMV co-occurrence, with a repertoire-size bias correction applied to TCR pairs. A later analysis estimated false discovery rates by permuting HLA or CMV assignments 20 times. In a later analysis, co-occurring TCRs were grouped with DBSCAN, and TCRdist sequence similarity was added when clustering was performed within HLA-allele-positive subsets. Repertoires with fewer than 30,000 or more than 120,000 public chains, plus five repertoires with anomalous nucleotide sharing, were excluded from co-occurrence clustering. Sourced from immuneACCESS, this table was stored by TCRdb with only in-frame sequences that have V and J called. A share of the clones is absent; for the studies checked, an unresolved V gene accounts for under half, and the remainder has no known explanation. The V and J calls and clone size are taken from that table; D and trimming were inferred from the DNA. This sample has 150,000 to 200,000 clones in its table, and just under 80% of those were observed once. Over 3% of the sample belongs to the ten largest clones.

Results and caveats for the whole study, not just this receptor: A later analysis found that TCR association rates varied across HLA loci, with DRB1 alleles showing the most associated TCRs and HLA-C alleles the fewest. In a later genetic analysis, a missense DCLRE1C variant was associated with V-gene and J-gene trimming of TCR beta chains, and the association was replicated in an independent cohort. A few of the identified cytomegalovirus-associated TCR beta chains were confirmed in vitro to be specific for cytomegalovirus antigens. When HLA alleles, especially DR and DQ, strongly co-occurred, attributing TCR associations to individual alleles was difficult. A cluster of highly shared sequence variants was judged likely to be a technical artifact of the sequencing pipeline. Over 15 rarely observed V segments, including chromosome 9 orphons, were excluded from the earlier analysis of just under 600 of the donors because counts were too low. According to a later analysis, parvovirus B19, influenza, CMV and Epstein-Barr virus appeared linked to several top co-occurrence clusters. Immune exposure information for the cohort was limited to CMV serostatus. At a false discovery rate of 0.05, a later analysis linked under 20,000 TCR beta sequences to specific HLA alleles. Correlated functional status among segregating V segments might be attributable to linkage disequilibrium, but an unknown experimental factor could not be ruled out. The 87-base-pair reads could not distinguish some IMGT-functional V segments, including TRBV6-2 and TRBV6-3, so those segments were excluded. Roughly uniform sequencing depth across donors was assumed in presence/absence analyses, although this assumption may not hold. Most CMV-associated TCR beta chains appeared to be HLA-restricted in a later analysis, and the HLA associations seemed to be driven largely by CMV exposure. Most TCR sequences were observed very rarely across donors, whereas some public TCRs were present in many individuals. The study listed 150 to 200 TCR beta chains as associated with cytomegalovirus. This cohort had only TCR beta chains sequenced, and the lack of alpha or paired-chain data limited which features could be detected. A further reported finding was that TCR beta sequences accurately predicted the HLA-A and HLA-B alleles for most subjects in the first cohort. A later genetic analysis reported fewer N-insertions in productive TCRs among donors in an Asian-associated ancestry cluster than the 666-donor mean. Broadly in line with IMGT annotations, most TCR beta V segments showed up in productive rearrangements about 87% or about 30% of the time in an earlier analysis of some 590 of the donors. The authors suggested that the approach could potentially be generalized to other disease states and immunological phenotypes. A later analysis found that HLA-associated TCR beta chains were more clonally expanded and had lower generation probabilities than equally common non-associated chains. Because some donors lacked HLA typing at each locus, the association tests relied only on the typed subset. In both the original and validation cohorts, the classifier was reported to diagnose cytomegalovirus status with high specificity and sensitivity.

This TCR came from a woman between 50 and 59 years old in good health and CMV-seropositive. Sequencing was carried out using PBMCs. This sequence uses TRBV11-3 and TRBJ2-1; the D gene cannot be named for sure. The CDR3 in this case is CASGPYNEQFF. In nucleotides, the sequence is TGTGCCAGCGGGCCTTACAATGAGCAGTTCTTC.